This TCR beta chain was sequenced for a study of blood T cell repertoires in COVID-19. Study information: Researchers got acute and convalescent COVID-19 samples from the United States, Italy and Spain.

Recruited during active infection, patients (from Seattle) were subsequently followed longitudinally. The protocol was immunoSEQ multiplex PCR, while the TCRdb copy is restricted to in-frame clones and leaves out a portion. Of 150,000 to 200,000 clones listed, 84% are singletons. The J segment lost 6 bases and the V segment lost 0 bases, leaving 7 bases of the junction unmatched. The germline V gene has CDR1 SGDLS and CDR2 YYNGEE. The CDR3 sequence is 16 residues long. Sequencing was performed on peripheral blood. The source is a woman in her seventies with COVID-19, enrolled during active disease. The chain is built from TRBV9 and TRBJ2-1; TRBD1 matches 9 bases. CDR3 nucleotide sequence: TGTGCCAGCAGCGTAGATCCGGGACAGGGCTCCAATGAGCAGTTCTTC. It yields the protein CASSVDPGQGSNEQFF.